This TCR beta chain was retrieved from a study of cytomegalovirus exposure and HLA in healthy donors. Findings and limits, study-wide: Accurate prediction of HLA-A and HLA-B alleles (for most subjects) was reportedly achieved from TCR beta sequences.

Trimming at V came to 5 bases and at J to 14 bases, leaving 9 bases not matched to a gene. This CDR3 contains 14 residues. Germline V gene data show CDR1 as MNHEY and CDR2 as SMNVEV (reference sequence). With respect to this clone: Antigen specificity is unknown.

PCR used 60 Vbeta primers and 13 Jbeta primers. TCRdb's table, derived via immunoSEQ multiplex PCR, lists solely in-frame clones and lacks some. The repertoire consists of some 150,000 clones, with approximately 82% occurring once and the leading ten covering around 2%. This clonotype was obtained from a woman aged 35 to 49 in good health and CMV-seronegative. The chain carries TRBV27 and TRBJ2-1, with 13 bases matching TRBD2. Sequenced material: PBMCs. CDR3 in amino acids: CASSQGLAGAYKFF. In nucleotides, the CDR3 is TGTGCCAGCAGTCAAGGACTAGCGGGAGCATATAAGTTCTTC.